This TCR beta chain was identified during a study of T cells after posttransplantation cyclophosphamide. Findings and caveats of the study: TRB clonality was highly associated with recipient CMV seropositivity and reactivation. Skin or GI-infiltrating T cells shared few TRB sequences with blood. Donor CD8+ memory clones often dominated recipient blood repertoires at later times.

Trimming took off 4 bases at V and 1 base at J, with 10 bases between the two ends. CDR1 and CDR2 from the germline V gene are SGHTA and FQGNSA. This CDR3 spans 14 amino acids. As regards this clone: Its antigen is not known.

Profiled with immunoSEQ multiplex PCR; TCRdb holds only in-frame clones, not every one. The sample records tens of thousands of clones, just over 85% being singletons. V and J are TRBV7-2 and TRBJ1-2; perhaps TRBD1 as D (5 bases). This TCR was recovered from a man aged 25-45 years with a blood cancer, CMV-positive, and with a related stem cell donor. Sequencing was done on a sample of PBMCs. CDR3 region: CASSSQRGNYGYTF. The CDR3, as DNA: TGTGCCAGCAGCTCCCAAAGGGGTAACTATGGCTACACCTTC.